The source of this TCR beta chain is a study of beta chain features in type 1 diabetes. What was sequenced were expressed TCRB transcripts, since all of the isolated RNA had been reverse transcribed. TCRdb's table, derived via immunoSEQ multiplex PCR, lists solely in-frame clones and lacks some. The table records 200,000 to 250,000 clones, 68% of them present only once. Concerning this clone: Its antigen is unknown.

Trimming stripped 1 base from V and 0 bases from J, with 7 bases between. The CDR3 runs to 15 residues. Germline CDR1 and CDR2: SGHTA and FQGNSA. The study, taken as a whole, reports: Lower insertion and higher deletion counts appeared at VDJ junctions in type 1 diabetes patients. A moderate, significant TCRB CDR3 shortening appeared in type 1 diabetes across four CD4+ subsets.

The rearrangement joins TRBV7-2 to TRBJ2-1; D unclear. This clonotype was sampled from a man aged 25 to 40 in good health. Material for sequencing was naive CD4+ T cells from blood. DNA of the CDR3: TGTGCCAGCAGCTTAGAGGCTAGCTCCTACAATGAGCAGTTCTTC. Amino acids: CASSLEASSYNEQFF.